This T cell receptor (beta chain) was sequenced for a study of CD8 T cells in ankylosing spondylitis. Overall study results and limits: A motif of under ten highly homologous TCR beta variants was seen as apparently characteristic of ankylosing spondylitis blood. Existing reports had already noted some motif variants in reactive arthritis synovial fluid and blood. Peripheral blood held disease-linked clones only at relatively low frequency, and these were CD8+. In ankylosing spondylitis patients, matched synovial fluid reportedly showed significant enrichment of disease-linked clones.

Details on this clonotype: Its antigen is unidentified.

Trimming took 10 bases from V and 1 from J, leaving 14 bases between them. The CDR3 runs to 13 residues. Germline V gives CDR1 MNHNS, CDR2 SASEGT. By quantitative 5'-RACE with molecular barcodes, the TCR beta libraries were made. In TCRdb, the 5' RACE reads were re-called with MiXCR into one record per CDR3 protein. The data hold 200,000 to 250,000 distinct CDR3 sequences, with about 16% observed a single time. Source material: blood, either unsorted or a sorted T cell fraction (not recorded which). The receptor was isolated from a male donor with ankylosing spondylitis. This chain joins TRBV6-1 and TRBJ2-7; possible D gene TRBD1, 6 bases. This CDR3 reads CATTDRLSYEQYF. The CDR3 nucleotides are TGTGCCACCACCGACAGGCTTTCCTACGAGCAGTACTTC.